A single sample is the source of the 25 T cell receptor beta chains below, sequenced in a study of control samples from healthy donors and cancer patients. Method: immunoSEQ multiplex PCR; TCRdb's copy keeps in-frame clones and lacks some. The sample lists some 200,000 clones; 80% to 95% were seen once. Sequenced: blood. Receptor source: a man aged 18 to 29 in good health.

Points on this clone: Other nucleotide sequences in the sample specify the same CDR3. This chain connects TRBV6-5 to TRBJ2-1, with D unclear. From germline, CDR1 is MNHEY and CDR2 SVGAGI. This CDR3 is 12 amino acids long. The V gene lost 4 bases and the J gene lost 10 bases, with 11 bases spanning the gap. The DNA of the CDR3 is TGTGCCAGCAGTTCGCCCCTTGGGGAGCAGTTCTTC. This translates into CASSSPLGEQFF.

The chain is built from TRBV24-1 and TRBJ2-5; D is uncertain. The germline V gene has CDR1 KGHDR and CDR2 SFDVKD. V dropped 1 base and J dropped 4 bases, with 12 bases sitting between them. This CDR3 is built from 15 residues. The CDR3 spells CATSDFLTGRETQYF. DNA of the CDR3: TGTGCCACCAGTGATTTCCTGACGGGCCGAGAGACCCAGTACTTC.

This chain joins TRBV19 and TRBJ2-3; 11 bases line up with TRBD2. The germline CDR1 and CDR2 sequences are LNHDA and SQIVND (reference sequence). V lost 3 bases and J lost 5; bases outside the gene matches: 10. This CDR3 has 17 amino acids. The CDR3 here is CASSIRLAGGPLDTQYF. CDR3 DNA sequence: TGTGCCAGTAGTATCCGTTTAGCGGGGGGGCCTTTAGATACGCAGTATTTT.

This chain's CDR3 is CASSAGQGNEKLFF. For the CDR3, the DNA is TGTGCCAGCAGCGCCGGACAGGGTAATGAAAAACTGTTTTTT. The chain carries TRBV9 and TRBJ1-4; 8 bases align to TRBD1. The CDR3 is made up of 14 amino acids. CDR1 and CDR2 from the germline V gene are SGDLS and YYNGEE. The junction had 2 bases not matched to a gene; V was cut back by 3 bases and J by 4 bases. The whole variable domain, remainder taken from reference TRBV9 and TRBJ1-4, is DSGVTQTPKHLITATGQRVTLRCSPRSGDLSVYWYQQSLDQGLQFLIQYYNGEERAKGNILERFSAQQFPDLHSELNLSSLELGDSALYFCASSAGQGNEKLFFGSGTQLSVL.

V gene TRBV9 combines with J gene TRBJ2-1; 7 nucleotides agree with TRBD1. Per germline, CDR1 SGDLS and CDR2 YYNGEE. This CDR3 region has 14 residues. After removal of 3 bases from V and 8 bases from J, the junction contained 8 bases not matched to a gene. CDR3 nucleotide sequence: TGTGCCAGCAGCGAACAGGGGTGGAACGATGAGCAGTTCTTC. Its translation is CASSEQGWNDEQFF.

The V and J genes are TRBV9 and TRBJ1-6; D unresolved. Germline V gene sequence: CDR1 SGDLS, CDR2 YYNGEE. This CDR3 spans 14 amino acids. V lost 0 bases to trimming and J lost 9 bases, with 10 bases between them. CDR3 bases: TGTGCCAGCAGCGTAGAAGGGAGGTCTTCACCCCTCCACTTT. It is translated as CASSVEGRSSPLHF.

This rearrangement joins TRBV5-1 to TRBJ2-5; 11 nucleotides align to TRBD2. This CDR3 has 16 amino acids. V was clipped by 6 bases and J by 4 bases; unmatched bases: 11. CDR1 is SGHRS, CDR2 YFSETQ, per germline. The CDR3 DNA reads TGCGCCAGCACCACGGGTAGCGGGGGGGCCCGAGAGACCCAGTACTTC. Translation: CASTTGSGGARETQYF.

The genes are TRBV5-1 and TRBJ2-7; perhaps D is TRBD1 or TRBD2 (5 bases each). V was clipped by 0 bases and J by 3 bases, with 16 bases between them. The CDR3 covers 16 residues. In germline, CDR1 is SGHRS, CDR2 YFSETQ. CDR3 sequence reads: CASSLVSGTELYEQYF. The CDR3 region has the DNA TGCGCCAGCAGCTTGGTTTCCGGGACGGAGCTCTACGAGCAGTACTTC.

This clone showed up just once. This sample includes further DNA sequences coding for the same CDR3. This rearrangement joins TRBV6-4 to TRBJ2-3, with D unresolved. The CDR3 consists of 13 residues. Germline assignment: CDR1 MRHNA and CDR2 SNTAGT. V dropped 2 bases and J dropped 6 bases, with 9 bases sitting between them. CDR3: CASSDEGTDTQYF. In DNA, the CDR3 is TGTGCCAGCAGTGACGAAGGAACTGATACGCAGTATTTT.

V gene TRBV28 combines with J gene TRBJ2-2, with 8 bases that match TRBD2. CDR3 length equals 15 residues. The V segment lost 5 bases and the J segment 7 bases; nucleotides outside the gene matches: 9. Germline V gene lookup returns CDR1 MDHEN and CDR2 SYDVKM. The chain's CDR3 is CASSTPRGGIGELFF. CDR3 nucleotide sequence: TGTGCCAGCAGTACCCCCCGGGGGGGCATCGGGGAGCTGTTTTTT.

CDR3 amino acids: CASSRTGDYQPQHF. The CDR3 coding sequence is TGTGCCAGCAGCCGAACAGGGGACTATCAGCCCCAGCATTTT. This chain links TRBV6-5 with TRBJ1-5, with TRBD1 identical over 7 bases. CDR1 MNHEY and CDR2 SVGAGI come from the germline V gene. The V and J ends lost 6 bases and 5 bases, in that order; junction bases with no gene match: 7. CDR3 length equals 14 residues.

CDR3 protein: CASSWGGPSDSPLHF. CDR3 coding DNA: TGTGCCAGCAGCTGGGGGGGGCCTTCGGATTCACCCCTCCACTTT. The chain recombines TRBV5-5 with TRBJ1-6; D perhaps matches TRBD1 (6 bases). The CDR3 sequence is 15 residues long. V gave up 3 bases and J gave up 8 bases, with 15 bases separating them. Germline V gene sequence: CDR1 SGHKS, CDR2 YYEKEE (reference sequence).

The chain employs TRBV12-3 or TRBV12-4 and TRBJ1-1; unclear D gene. Trimming pared 3 bases from V and 4 bases from J, leaving 9 bases between. This CDR3 region has 13 residues. This CDR3 reads CASSFVRPTEAFF. DNA for the CDR3: TGTGCCAGCAGTTTTGTGCGCCCCACTGAAGCTTTCTTT.

The chain carries TRBV12-3 or TRBV12-4 and TRBJ1-2, with a possible D match to TRBD1 (5 bases). This CDR3 comprises 13 residues. V was pared by 5 bases and J by 4 bases, with 11 bases between. Here the CDR3 DNA reads TGTGCCAGCAGTAGACAGCGGGTCTATGGCTACACCTTC. This encodes CASSRQRVYGYTF.

This chain connects TRBV14 to TRBJ1-1; D call uncertain. The CDR3 length is 13 residues. Trimming removed 0 bases at V and 3 bases at J, with 5 bases between. Germline V gene lookup returns CDR1 SGHDN and CDR2 FVKESK. The DNA of the CDR3 is TGTGCCAGCAGCCAAGATTTGGACACTGAAGCTTTCTTT. Translating it yields CASSQDLDTEAFF. Complete variable domain (other parts from reference TRBV14 and TRBJ1-1): EAGVTQFPSHSVIEKGQTVTLRCDPISGHDNLYWYRRVMGKEIKFLLHFVKESKQDESGMPNNRFLAERTGGTYSTLKVQPAELEDSGVYFCASSQDLDTEAFFGQGTRLTVV.

The chain has TRBV6-5 and TRBJ2-3; D unclear. This CDR3 spans 14 amino acids. V lost 5 bases to trimming and J lost 0 bases, with 9 bases between them. Per the germline V gene, CDR1 is MNHEY and CDR2 is SVGAGI. The CDR3 loop is CASSHRFSTDTQYF. The DNA for the CDR3 is TGTGCCAGCAGTCACCGTTTCAGCACAGATACGCAGTATTTT.

This chain joins TRBV28 and TRBJ2-2; D gene ambiguous. CDR3 length equals 15 residues. The V end lost 7 bases, the J end lost 3 bases, and 15 bases lay between the germline ends. Germline V CDR1 and CDR2: MDHEN, SYDVKM. CDR3 sequence (DNA): TGTGCCAGCAACCCGCCAAACAGACACACCGGGGAGCTGTTTTTT. This translates into CASNPPNRHTGELFF.

V and J are TRBV12-3 or TRBV12-4 and TRBJ2-3, with 8 bases lining up with TRBD1. J was trimmed by 4 bases and V by 8 bases; bases with no gene match: 5. This CDR3 is built from 13 residues. The CDR3 bases are TGTGCCAGCGGACAGGGTTTAGCAGATACGCAGTATTTT. Residues: CASGQGLADTQYF.

This chain connects TRBV12-5 to TRBJ2-2; 7 nucleotides align to TRBD2. Trimming cost V 6 bases and J 1 base; bases outside gene matches: 8. This CDR3 is built from 16 residues. Germline values: CDR1 LGHNT, CDR2 FRNRAP. Here the CDR3 reads CASGPRGVGNTGELFF. In DNA form, the CDR3 reads TGTGCTAGTGGCCCCCGGGGGGTCGGGAACACCGGGGAGCTGTTTTTT.

The chain uses TRBV18 and TRBJ1-2, with 10 bases identical to TRBD1. The CDR3 runs 17 residues. Germline CDR1 reads KGHSH; CDR2 reads LQKENI. The trim removed 1 base at V and 8 bases at J, leaving 13 bases unmatched. CDR3 sequence reads: CASSPQMTGGDGEGYTF. CDR3 in DNA: TGTGCCAGCTCACCACAAATGACAGGGGGCGACGGGGAGGGCTACACCTTC.

This clone has a single count. CDR3 sequence: CASSQAGAAAEAFF. The CDR3 DNA reads as TGTGCCAGCAGCCAAGCAGGGGCAGCGGCTGAAGCTTTCTTT. The chain is built from TRBV3-1 (or the pseudogene TRBV3-2) and TRBJ1-1; weak D call: TRBD1 (6 bases). Germline V gives CDR1 LGHDT, CDR2 YNNKEL (reference sequence). The CDR3 runs to 14 residues. The V end was cut by 1 base, the J end by 6 bases, with 12 bases between.

The chain combines TRBV9 with TRBJ2-5; TRBD2 matches at 10 bases. The V gene end was trimmed by 0 bases and the J gene end by 5 bases; junction bases not matched to a gene: 7. CDR3 length: 16 residues. The V gene's germline CDR1 is SGDLS and CDR2 YYNGEE. CDR3 bases: TGTGCCAGCAGCGTAGATAGCACTAGCGGGATGGAGACCCAGTACTTC. Amino acids: CASSVDSTSGMETQYF. The whole variable domain, remainder taken from reference TRBV9 and TRBJ2-5, is DSGVTQTPKHLITATGQRVTLRCSPRSGDLSVYWYQQSLDQGLQFLIQYYNGEERAKGNILERFSAQQFPDLHSELNLSSLELGDSALYFCASSVDSTSGMETQYFGPGTRLLVL.

This chain connects TRBV6-5 to TRBJ1-1; TRBD1 might be the D (5 bases). The V end was cut by 4 bases, the J end by 3 bases, with 12 bases between. The CDR3 extends over 14 amino acids. Per the germline V gene, CDR1 is MNHEY and CDR2 is SVGAGI. The CDR3 DNA sequence: TGTGCCAGCAGTTTTCAAAGACAGTACACTGAAGCTTTCTTT. Amino acids: CASSFQRQYTEAFF.

The chain couples TRBV7-7 to TRBJ1-1; 7 nucleotides align to TRBD1. Germline lookup yields CDR1 SSHAT and CDR2 FNYEAQ (reference sequence). The CDR3 has 13 amino acids. Losses at the gene ends were 5 bases for V and 1 base for J; bases not matched to a gene: 1. In DNA, the CDR3 is TGTGCCAGCAGCAGGGACAGGAACACTGAAGCTTTCTTT. It translates to CASSRDRNTEAFF.

This chain joins TRBV27 and TRBJ1-6; TRBD1 matches at 7 bases. Looked up from germline, CDR1 is MNHEY and CDR2 is SMNVEV (reference sequence). The CDR3 extends over 15 amino acids. V gave up 0 bases and J gave up 8 bases; unmatched junction bases: 4. In DNA, the CDR3 is TGTGCCAGCAGTTTATCGAGACAGGGTTATTCACCCCTCCACTTT. Protein product: CASSLSRQGYSPLHF.